This T cell receptor beta chain derives from a study of CD8+ T cells in alopecia areata. Across the whole study: Twice a day, 5 to 10 mg of oral tofacitinib was administered to treated patients.

cDNA serving as the sequencing template came from extracted, reverse transcribed RNA. Sequencing was performed with immunoSEQ multiplex PCR; in TCRdb, only in-frame clones are kept and a portion is missing. The sample holds hundreds of thousands of clones, 50% to 75% seen once. Trimming stripped 5 bases from V and 0 bases from J, with 3 bases between. This CDR3 comprises 12 residues. CDR1 is SGHAT and CDR2 is FQNNGV in the germline V gene. Of note for this clone: The antigen remains undetermined.

This sample's treatment: oral pan-JAK inhibitor, 5-10 mg twice daily. Sorting separated CD4+ and CD8+ T cells out of PBMCs. General study findings and limits: Persistence during tofacitinib was seen for many expanded lesional clones in scalp and blood.

The receptor comes from a human donor with alopecia areata. Sequences were derived from CD4+ T cells sorted from blood, sampled around week 53, from a patient treated with tofacitinib. The chain employs TRBV11-2 and TRBJ2-3; D is uncertain. CDR3 sequence reads: CASSRSTDTQYF. Written as DNA, the CDR3 is TGTGCCAGCAGCCGGAGCACAGATACGCAGTATTTT.